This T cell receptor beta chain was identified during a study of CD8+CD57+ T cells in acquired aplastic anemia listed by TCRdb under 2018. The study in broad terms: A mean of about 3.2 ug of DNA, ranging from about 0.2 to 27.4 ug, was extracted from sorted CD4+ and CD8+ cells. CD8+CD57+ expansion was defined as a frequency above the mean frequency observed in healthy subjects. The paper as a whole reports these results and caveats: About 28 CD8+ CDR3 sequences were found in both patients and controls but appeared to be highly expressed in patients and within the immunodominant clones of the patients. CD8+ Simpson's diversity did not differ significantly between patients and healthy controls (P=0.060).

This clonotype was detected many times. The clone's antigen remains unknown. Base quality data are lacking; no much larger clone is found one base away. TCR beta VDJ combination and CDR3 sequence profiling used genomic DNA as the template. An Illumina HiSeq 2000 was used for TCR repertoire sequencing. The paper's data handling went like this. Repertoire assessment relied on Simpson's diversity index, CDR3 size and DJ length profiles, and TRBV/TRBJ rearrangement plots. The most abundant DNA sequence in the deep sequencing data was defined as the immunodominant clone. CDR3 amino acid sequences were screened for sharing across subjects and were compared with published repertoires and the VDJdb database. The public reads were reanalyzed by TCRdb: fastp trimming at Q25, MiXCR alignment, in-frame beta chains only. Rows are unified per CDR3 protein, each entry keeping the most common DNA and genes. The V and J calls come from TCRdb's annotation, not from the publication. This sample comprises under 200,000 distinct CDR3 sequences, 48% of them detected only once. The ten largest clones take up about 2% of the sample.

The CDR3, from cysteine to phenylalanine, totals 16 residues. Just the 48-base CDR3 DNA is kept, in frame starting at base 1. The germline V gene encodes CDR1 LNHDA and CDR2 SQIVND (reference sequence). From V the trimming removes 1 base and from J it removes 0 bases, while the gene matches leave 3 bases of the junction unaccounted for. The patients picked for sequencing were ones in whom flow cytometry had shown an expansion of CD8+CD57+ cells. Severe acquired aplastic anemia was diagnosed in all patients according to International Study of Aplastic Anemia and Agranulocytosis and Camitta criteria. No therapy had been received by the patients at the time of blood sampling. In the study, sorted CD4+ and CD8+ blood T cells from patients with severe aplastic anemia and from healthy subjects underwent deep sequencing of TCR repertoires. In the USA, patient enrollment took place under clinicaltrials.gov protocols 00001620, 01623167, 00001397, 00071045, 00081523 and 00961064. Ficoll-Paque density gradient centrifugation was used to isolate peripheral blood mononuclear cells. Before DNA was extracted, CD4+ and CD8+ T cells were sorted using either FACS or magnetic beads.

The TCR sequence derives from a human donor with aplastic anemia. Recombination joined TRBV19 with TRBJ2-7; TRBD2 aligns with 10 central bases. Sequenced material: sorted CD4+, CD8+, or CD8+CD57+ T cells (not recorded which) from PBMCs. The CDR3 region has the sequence CASSIGLAGDSYEQYF. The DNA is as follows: TGTGCCAGTAGTATAGGTCTAGCGGGGGACTCCTACGAGCAGTACTTC.